The T cell receptor (beta chain) described here comes from a study of metastatic and nonmetastatic thyroid tumors. Thyroid surgery was preceded by no treatment in any patient. This clone was observed at least ten times. Under the authors' procedure: The study built a papillary thyroid cancer distant-metastasis classifier from CDR3 differences across clinicopathological groups. From the PCR reads, TCRdb re-called clones with MiXCR. The V and J calls and clone size come from TCRdb's table, not from the authors' own analysis. The sample has 35,000 to 50,000 clones; about 13% are singletons. CDR3 length: 16 amino acids. Germline V gives CDR1 KGHDR, CDR2 SFDVKD. The V and J ends lost 0 bases and 4 bases, in that order; junction bases with no gene match: 5.

Sample: blood. The TCR comes from a female donor with papillary thyroid cancer or a benign thyroid nodule (not recorded which). Some clones in this sample may be carry-over from other donors' samples. The chain carries TRBV24-1 and TRBJ2-3, with TRBD1 matching over 8 bases. DNA for the CDR3: TGTGCCACCAGTGATTTGGGCAGGGGGCAGTCAGATACGCAGTATTTT. This gives the protein CATSDLGRGQSDTQYF.